This T cell receptor beta chain was observed in a study of cytomegalovirus exposure and HLA in healthy donors. Study-level background: The roughly 130 validation repertoires used the same platform as the 600 to 750 first-cohort repertoires (as reported by a later analysis).

For this clone: Sequence at one end of the junction differs from germline and may be a read error.

CDR1 and CDR2 (germline): SGHNT, YYREEE (reference sequence). The CDR3 is made up of 17 amino acids. Sequenced by immunoSEQ multiplex PCR; TCRdb stores in-frame clones only, minus some. The table includes more than 65,000 clones, about 96% detected once. The receptor was derived from a woman in her late teens or twenties in good health and CMV-seronegative. The sequenced material came from PBMCs. V usage is TRBV5-4 and J usage is TRBJ2-7; TRBD1 matches at 8 bases. The CDR3: CASSTIEFYQGARADSF. CDR3 nucleotides: TGTGCCAGCAGCACGATAGAATTTTACCAGGGGGCGAGGGCTGATTCTTTC. The full variable domain, with the rest looked up from reference TRBV5-4 and TRBJ2-7, is ETGVTQSPTHLIKTRGQQVTLRCSSQSGHNTVSWYQQALGQGPQFIFQYYREEENGRGNFPPRFSGLQFPNYSSELNVNALELDDSALYLCASSTIEFYQGARADSFGPGTRLTVT.